A selection of T cell receptor beta chains follows, all from one sample in a study of blood T cell repertoires in COVID-19. Here immunoSEQ multiplex PCR was the method, and the copy in TCRdb shows in-frame clones only, minus some. The sample records approximately 440,000 clones, around 90% being singletons. Material for sequencing was PBMCs or T cells enriched from blood (not recorded which). These receptor sequences come from a young man who had recovered from COVID-19. Both conserved end residues are part of each CDR3. A D gene is named only where the DNA matches it firmly. Clone size appears in some rows only: once, few, many, or a class for an expanded clone.

d_call: .; cdr3_length: 14; j_call: TRBJ1-6; v_call: TRBV3-1/TRBV3-2; clone_size: .; cdr3_aa: CASSDSSYNSPLHF; cdr3_nt: TGTGCCAGCAGTGACAGCTCCTATAATTCACCCCTCCACTTT
d_call: TRBD2; cdr3_length: 16; j_call: TRBJ2-1; v_call: TRBV11-2; clone_size: .; cdr3_aa: CASSLWTSGVSYEQFF; cdr3_nt: TGTGCCAGCAGCTTATGGACTAGCGGGGTATCCTATGAGCAGTTCTTC
d_call: TRBD2; cdr3_length: 16; j_call: TRBJ2-5; v_call: TRBV3-1/TRBV3-2; clone_size: .; cdr3_aa: CASSQDETSGGETQYF; cdr3_nt: TGTGCCAGCAGCCAAGATGAAACTAGCGGGGGCGAGACCCAGTACTTC
d_call: .; cdr3_length: 12; j_call: TRBJ1-1; v_call: TRBV6-5; clone_size: .; cdr3_aa: CASIGGRAEAFF; cdr3_nt: TGTGCCAGCATCGGGGGAAGGGCTGAAGCTTTCTTT
d_call: TRBD1; cdr3_length: 13; j_call: TRBJ2-5; v_call: TRBV24-1; clone_size: .; cdr3_aa: CATSGTGPETQYF; cdr3_nt: TGTGCCACCTCCGGGACAGGCCCAGAGACCCAGTACTTC
d_call: .; cdr3_length: 15; j_call: TRBJ2-1; v_call: TRBV7-9; clone_size: .; cdr3_aa: CASSLSRGSYNEQFF; cdr3_nt: TGTGCCAGCAGCTTATCACGGGGCTCCTACAATGAGCAGTTCTTC
d_call: TRBD1; cdr3_length: 15; j_call: TRBJ1-6; v_call: TRBV5-6; clone_size: .; cdr3_aa: CASSSRDSLASPLHF; cdr3_nt: TGTGCCAGCAGCAGCAGGGACAGCTTGGCTTCACCCCTCCACTTT
d_call: .; cdr3_length: 14; j_call: TRBJ1-1; v_call: TRBV19; clone_size: .; cdr3_aa: CASSILTGNTEAFF; cdr3_nt: TGTGCCAGTAGTATATTGACAGGGAACACTGAAGCTTTCTTT
d_call: .; cdr3_length: 15; j_call: TRBJ1-6; v_call: TRBV5-1; clone_size: .; cdr3_aa: CASSSGLQGNSPLHF; cdr3_nt: TGCGCCAGCAGCTCGGGACTTCAGGGCAATTCACCCCTCCACTTT
d_call: .; cdr3_length: 16; j_call: TRBJ1-6; v_call: TRBV7-3; clone_size: .; cdr3_aa: CASSLRAGATNSPLHF; cdr3_nt: TGTGCCAGCAGCTTAAGAGCAGGGGCTACTAATTCACCCCTCCACTTT
d_call: .; cdr3_length: 17; j_call: TRBJ2-6; v_call: TRBV27; clone_size: few; cdr3_aa: CASSLYSRTSGANVLTF; cdr3_nt: TGTGCCAGCAGTTTATACAGTCGCACCTCTGGGGCCAACGTCCTGACTTTC
d_call: .; cdr3_length: 15; j_call: TRBJ1-4; v_call: TRBV27; clone_size: .; cdr3_aa: CASSKTGRTNEKLFF; cdr3_nt: TGTGCCAGCAGCAAGACAGGCCGAACTAATGAAAAACTGTTTTTT
d_call: TRBD1; cdr3_length: 19; j_call: TRBJ1-1; v_call: TRBV14; clone_size: .; cdr3_aa: CASSQTHIDRGLGNTEAFF; cdr3_nt: TGTGCCAGCAGCCAGACCCATATTGACAGGGGGCTAGGGAACACTGAAGCTTTCTTT
d_call: TRBD2; cdr3_length: 15; j_call: TRBJ2-1; v_call: TRBV5-6; clone_size: once; cdr3_aa: CASGAGASSYNEQFF; cdr3_nt: TGTGCCAGCGGAGCGGGGGCGAGCTCCTACAATGAGCAGTTCTTC
d_call: .; cdr3_length: 16; j_call: TRBJ2-7; v_call: TRBV15; clone_size: .; cdr3_aa: CATSRDYRPLHLEQYF; cdr3_nt: TGTGCCACCAGCAGAGATTACAGACCCCTTCACCTCGAGCAGTACTTC
d_call: .; cdr3_length: 12; j_call: TRBJ1-2; v_call: TRBV19; clone_size: .; cdr3_aa: CASSETSYGYTF; cdr3_nt: TGTGCCAGTAGTGAAACCAGCTATGGCTACACCTTC
d_call: TRBD2; cdr3_length: 16; j_call: TRBJ2-3; v_call: TRBV2; clone_size: few; cdr3_aa: CASSELLAGTTDTQYF; cdr3_nt: TGTGCCAGCAGTGAATTACTAGCGGGGACCACAGATACGCAGTATTTT
d_call: .; cdr3_length: 14; j_call: TRBJ1-2; v_call: TRBV6-1; clone_size: .; cdr3_aa: CASSDQGSGYGYTF; cdr3_nt: TGTGCCAGCAGTGATCAGGGGTCTGGCTATGGCTACACCTTC
d_call: .; cdr3_length: 15; j_call: TRBJ2-5; v_call: TRBV27; clone_size: .; cdr3_aa: CASSPTRRGAETQYF; cdr3_nt: TGTGCCAGCAGTCCGACTAGAAGGGGCGCCGAGACCCAGTACTTC
d_call: .; cdr3_length: 13; j_call: TRBJ1-2; v_call: TRBV28; clone_size: .; cdr3_aa: CASSSRASYGYTF; cdr3_nt: TGTGCCAGCAGTTCCAGGGCGAGCTATGGCTACACCTTC
d_call: .; cdr3_length: 16; j_call: TRBJ2-7; v_call: TRBV21-1; clone_size: .; cdr3_aa: CASSARATVYSYEQYF; cdr3_nt: TGTGCCAGCAGCGCCCGTGCCACAGTGTACTCCTACGAGCAGTACTTC
d_call: .; cdr3_length: 13; j_call: TRBJ1-2; v_call: TRBV28; clone_size: .; cdr3_aa: CASSLGRAYGYTF; cdr3_nt: TGTGCCAGCAGTTTAGGCAGGGCTTATGGCTACACCTTC
d_call: TRBD2; cdr3_length: 16; j_call: TRBJ2-7; v_call: TRBV18; clone_size: few; cdr3_aa: CASSPEAGENVHEQYF; cdr3_nt: TGTGCCAGCTCTCCCGAAGCGGGAGAAAATGTCCACGAGCAGTACTTC
d_call: TRBD1; cdr3_length: 17; j_call: TRBJ1-4; v_call: TRBV27; clone_size: .; cdr3_aa: CASSPLGQGALGEKLFF; cdr3_nt: TGTGCCAGCAGTCCTCTAGGACAGGGGGCACTGGGTGAAAAACTGTTTTTT
d_call: TRBD1; cdr3_length: 12; j_call: TRBJ1-1; v_call: TRBV29-1; clone_size: .; cdr3_aa: CSVGTGNTEAFF; cdr3_nt: TGCAGCGTTGGGACAGGGAACACTGAAGCTTTCTTT
d_call: TRBD1; cdr3_length: 14; j_call: TRBJ1-2; v_call: TRBV10-2; clone_size: .; cdr3_aa: CASKLAGGDYGYTF; cdr3_nt: TGCGCCAGCAAGTTGGCAGGGGGAGACTATGGCTACACCTTC
d_call: .; cdr3_length: 16; j_call: TRBJ2-5; v_call: TRBV5-6; clone_size: .; cdr3_aa: CASSLSGVPNQETQYF; cdr3_nt: TGTGCCAGCAGCTTGAGTGGTGTCCCTAACCAAGAGACCCAGTACTTC
d_call: .; cdr3_length: 14; j_call: TRBJ1-1; v_call: TRBV10-3; clone_size: .; cdr3_aa: CAIKISGANTEAFF; cdr3_nt: TGTGCCATCAAAATCAGCGGGGCGAACACTGAAGCTTTCTTT
d_call: .; cdr3_length: 13; j_call: TRBJ2-7; v_call: TRBV5-1; clone_size: .; cdr3_aa: CASSPGQNYEQYF; cdr3_nt: TGCGCCAGCAGCCCTGGACAGAACTACGAGCAGTACTTC
d_call: .; cdr3_length: 13; j_call: TRBJ1-1; v_call: TRBV12-3/TRBV12-4; clone_size: .; cdr3_aa: CASSPSWRGEAFF; cdr3_nt: TGTGCCAGCAGTCCCTCCTGGAGGGGTGAAGCTTTCTTT
d_call: TRBD1; cdr3_length: 15; j_call: TRBJ1-4; v_call: TRBV25-1; clone_size: .; cdr3_aa: CASSGDREFNEKLFF; cdr3_nt: TGTGCCAGCAGTGGGGACAGGGAATTTAATGAAAAACTGTTTTTT
d_call: .; cdr3_length: 12; j_call: TRBJ2-7; v_call: TRBV25-1; clone_size: .; cdr3_aa: CASQIGAYEQYF; cdr3_nt: TGTGCCAGCCAGATAGGGGCCTACGAGCAGTACTTC